This T cell receptor (beta chain) stems from a study of T-cell memory formation after mild COVID-19. The CDR3 runs to 12 residues. Trimming pared 3 bases from V and 12 bases from J, leaving 15 bases between. CDR1 KGHSH and CDR2 LQKENI come from the germline V gene. MiXCR was run by TCRdb on the 5' RACE reads, yielding one entry per CDR3 protein. The sample lists around 510,000 distinct CDR3 sequences; roughly 20% were seen once. The sample taken for sequencing was PBMCs or a T cell subset sorted from them (not recorded which). The origin of this receptor is an adult woman who had mild COVID-19 (a few samples of this study predate the infection). Cell type and time point are not known. The chain is built from TRBV18 and TRBJ2-7; tentatively, D is TRBD1 or TRBD2 (5 bases each). CDR3 in amino acids: CASSPDVWDAYF. The CDR3, as DNA: TGTGCCAGCTCACCGGATGTGTGGGACGCGTACTTC.